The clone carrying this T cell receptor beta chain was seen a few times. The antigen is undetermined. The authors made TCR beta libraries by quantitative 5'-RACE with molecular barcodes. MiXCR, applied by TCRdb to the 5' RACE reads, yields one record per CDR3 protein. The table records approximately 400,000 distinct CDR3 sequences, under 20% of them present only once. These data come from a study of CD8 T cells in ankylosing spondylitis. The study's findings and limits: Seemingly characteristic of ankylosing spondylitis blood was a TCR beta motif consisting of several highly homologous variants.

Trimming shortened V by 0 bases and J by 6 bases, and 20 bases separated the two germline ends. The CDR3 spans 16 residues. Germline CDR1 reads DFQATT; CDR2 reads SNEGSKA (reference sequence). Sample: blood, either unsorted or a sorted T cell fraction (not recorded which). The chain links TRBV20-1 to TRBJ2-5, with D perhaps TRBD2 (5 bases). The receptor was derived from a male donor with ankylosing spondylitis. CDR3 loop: CSARDLRWSGSKTQYF. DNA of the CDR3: TGCAGTGCTAGAGACCTTAGGTGGAGCGGATCAAAGACCCAGTACTTC.